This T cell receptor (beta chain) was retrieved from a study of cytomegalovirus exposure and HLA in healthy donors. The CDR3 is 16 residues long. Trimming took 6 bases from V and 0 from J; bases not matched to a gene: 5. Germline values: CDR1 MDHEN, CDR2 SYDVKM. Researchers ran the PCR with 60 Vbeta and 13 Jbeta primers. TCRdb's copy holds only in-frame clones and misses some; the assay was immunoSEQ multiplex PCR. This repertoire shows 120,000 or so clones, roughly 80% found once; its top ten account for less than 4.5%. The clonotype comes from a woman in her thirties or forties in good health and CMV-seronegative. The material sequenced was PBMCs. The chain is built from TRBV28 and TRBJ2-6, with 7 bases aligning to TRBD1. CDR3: CASRDRAFSGANVLTF. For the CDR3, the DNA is TGTGCCAGCAGAGACAGGGCCTTCTCTGGGGCCAACGTCCTGACTTTC.